This TCR beta chain originates from a study of T cell changes during pregnancy in multiple sclerosis. The method was immunoSEQ multiplex PCR; TCRdb's version includes in-frame clones alone and lacks a portion of them. The table includes about 100,000 clones, 85% to 95% detected once. Sample: peripheral blood, taken in the second trimester of pregnancy. This clonotype originated in a female donor with multiple sclerosis, enrolled in a pregnancy study.

In DNA, the CDR3 is TGCGCCAGCAGCTTAACAACCACTGAAGCTTTCTTT. Protein: CASSLTTTEAFF. The rearrangement joins TRBV5-1 to TRBJ1-1; D remains unclear. Germline lookup yields CDR1 SGHRS and CDR2 YFSETQ. Trimming pared 2 bases from V and 4 bases from J, leaving 6 bases between. The CDR3 length is 12 residues.